This TCR beta chain was documented in a study of a mutant IDH1 vaccine in newly diagnosed glioma. In the study overall: Treated individuals were 62.5% male and roughly 40% female, averaging roughly 43 years of age. Antecedent treatment encompassed radiotherapy, temozolomide, or their combination; the majority received both. Study-level points and caveats: Patients mounted vaccine-induced immune responses in about 93% of cases.

The CDR3 runs 13 residues. The germline CDR1 and CDR2 sequences are SGHTA and FQGNSA. Trimming took 1 base from V and 7 from J, leaving 8 bases between them. Time point reported: baseline, week 1 (first vaccination visit). Treatment here: pre-vaccination baseline after standard-of-care therapy. Profiled with immunoSEQ multiplex PCR; TCRdb holds only in-frame clones, not every one. This repertoire shows about 38,000 clones, more than 90% found once; its top ten account for over 15%. Remarks on this clone: The antigen remains undetermined.

The sample was PBMCs, taken from a glioma patient treated with radiotherapy, temozolomide or both. The rearrangement uses TRBV7-2 and TRBJ1-5; possibly TRBD1 for D (6 bases). The TCR was taken from a man aged 18-30 years with glioma. Here the CDR3 reads CASSLDRDQPQHF. The DNA for the CDR3 is TGTGCCAGCAGCTTAGACAGGGACCAGCCCCAGCATTTT.